These 32 T cell receptor beta chains were all obtained from the same sample, sequenced in a study of tumor and adjacent non-tumor tissue in lung cancer. No cell sorting was done before RNA was extracted from the tissue. TCRbeta libraries were built with three rounds of nested PCR, modified from ARM-PCR. TCRdb fed the multiplex PCR reads into MiXCR, producing one record per CDR3 protein. Of fewer than 120,000 distinct CDR3 sequences detected, nearly 85% appear once; the ten largest clones hold 20% to 25%. The sequenced sample consisted of lung tumor tissue. Source of these receptors: a man aged 65 to 79 with non-small cell lung cancer.

A remark on this clonotype: Given a much more abundant clone one base away, this may be a read error. This chain links TRBV5-1 with TRBJ2-7; D is unclear. Per germline, CDR1 SGHRS and CDR2 YFSETQ. The length of the CDR3 is 13 residues. CDR3 region: CARSLASYYEQYF. Here the CDR3 DNA reads TGCGCCAGGAGCTTGGCCAGTTACTACGAGCAGTACTTC. The full variable domain, completed using reference TRBV5-1 and TRBJ2-7, is KAGVTQTPRYLIKTRGQQVTLSCSPISGHRSVSWYQQTPGQGLQFLFEYFSETQRNKGNFPGRFSGRQFSNSRSEMNVSTLELGDSALYLCARSLASYYEQYFGPGTRLTVT.

For this clonotype: Germline is not matched at one junction end, which may reflect a read error. V and J are TRBV6-2 or TRBV6-3 and TRBJ2-1, with D possibly TRBD2 on 5 matching bases. CDR1 is MNHEY, CDR2 SVGEGT, per germline. CDR3 length: 16 residues. This CDR3 reads CTSSLYIGRAVNEQFF. The CDR3 DNA follows: TGTACCAGCAGTTTATATATCGGACGAGCGGTCAATGAGCAGTTCTTC.

Notes on this clonotype: A read error may produce the germline difference seen at one junction end. The chain has TRBV20-1 and TRBJ2-3; the D gene could be TRBD1 or TRBD2 (6 bases each). CDR3 length: 15 residues. CDR1 DFQATT and CDR2 SNEGSKA come from the germline V gene (reference sequence). This CDR3 reads CSTRNAGGLADTQYF. The CDR3 DNA follows: TGCAGTACTAGAAATGCTGGGGGGCTAGCAGATACGCAGTATTTT.

Details on this clonotype: At one end the junction does not follow the germline gene, possibly because of a read error. The CDR3 DNA reads TGCAGCGCTGACGTAGCGGGGGGCAAAGGGGGGCTGTTTTTT. Translated: CSADVAGGKGGLFF. The V call is TRBV29-1, the J call TRBJ2-2; 10 positions agree with TRBD2. Germline CDR1 is SQVTM and CDR2 is ANQGSEA. This CDR3 is 14 amino acids long.

Of note for this clonotype: This sequence may be a read error, since a much larger clone differs from it by one base. The chain is built from TRBV30 and TRBJ1-1; D not certain. CDR3 length equals 11 residues. From germline, CDR1 is GTSNPN and CDR2 SVGIG (reference sequence). The V end lost 3 bases, the J end lost 7 bases, and 9 bases lay between the germline ends. DNA of the CDR3: TGTGCCTGGAGGGAGACCAGTGAAGCTTTCTTT. It yields the protein CAWRETSEAFF.

This clonotype appeared once. This clone may be a read error of a much larger clone one base away. This chain uses TRBV20-1 with TRBJ1-2; D is possibly TRBD1 (6 bases). This CDR3 comprises 13 residues. CDR1 DFQATT and CDR2 SNEGSKA come from the germline V gene (reference sequence). Here the CDR3 reads CIAKTGGSQGYTF. CDR3 nucleotide sequence: TGCATTGCCAAGACAGGAGGGTCGCAGGGCTACACCTTC.

The rearrangement links TRBV12-3 or TRBV12-4 to TRBJ1-1; 7 bases map to TRBD1. CDR3 size: 14 residues. Trimming cost V 6 bases and J 3 bases; bases outside gene matches: 7. The CDR3 is CASRDRQGDTEAFF. The CDR3 bases are TGTGCCAGCAGGGACCGCCAGGGGGACACTGAAGCTTTCTTT.

Worth noting for this clonotype: A much larger clone is a single base away; this may be a read error. This rearrangement joins TRBV5-1 to TRBJ2-3; D gene unclear. Trimming shortened V by 8 bases and J by 9 bases, and 13 bases separated the two germline ends. Germline V gives CDR1 SGHRS, CDR2 YFSETQ. The CDR3 length is 11 residues. The chain's CDR3 is CARRQDLTQYF. The CDR3 DNA sequence: TGCGCCAGAAGGCAGGATCTAACGCAGTATTTT. Full variable domain (rest looked up from reference TRBV5-1 and TRBJ2-3): KAGVTQTPRYLIKTRGQQVTLSCSPISGHRSVSWYQQTPGQGLQFLFEYFSETQRNKGNFPGRFSGRQFSNSRSEMNVSTLELGDSALYLCARRQDLTQYFGPGTRLTVL.

Turning to this clonotype: The junction shows a germline mismatch at one end, possibly a read error. The rearrangement joins TRBV29-1 to TRBJ2-2; D perhaps matches TRBD1 (6 bases). Germline V lookup: CDR1 SQVTM, CDR2 ANQGSEA. The CDR3 is made up of 14 amino acids. In DNA, the CDR3 is TGCAGCGCTGACGTAGCAGGGGACACCGGGAAGCTGTTTTTT. It translates to CSADVAGDTGKLFF.

This clonotype was seen just once. No conserved phenylalanine or tryptophan is present at the end of the CDR3, so a read error is the likely explanation. The DNA of the CDR3 is TGTGCTAACCCATTAATTCCCCCCGGAGGGGTTACTGAGGCTTTCATT. Amino acid sequence: CANPLIPPGGVTEAFI. The chain recombines TRBV5-5 with TRBJ1-1; D might be TRBD1 (5 bases). The CDR3 is 16 amino acids. The germline gives CDR1 SGHKS, CDR2 YYEKEE (reference sequence).

The genes are TRBV29-1 and TRBJ2-1, with D perhaps matching TRBD1 (6 bases). The CDR3 consists of 12 residues. The germline gives CDR1 SQVTM, CDR2 ANQGSEA. CDR3 nucleotide sequence: TGCAGTCCGGAACAGGGTAACCATAAGCAGTTCTTC. Protein: CSPEQGNHKQFF.

Details on this clonotype: A clone one base away is much larger, so this may be a read error. This chain uses TRBV5-1 with TRBJ1-4; D might be TRBD1 (6 bases). CDR1 and CDR2 (germline): SGHRS, YFSETQ. CDR3 length: 14 residues. The CDR3 reads CAISLLGAGEKLFF. In DNA, the CDR3 is TGCGCCATCAGCTTGTTGGGGGCTGGAGAAAAACTGTTTTTT.

As regards this clonotype: The junction departs from the called germline gene at one end, perhaps through a read error. The rearrangement links TRBV10-3 to TRBJ2-6, with D possibly TRBD1 on 5 matching bases. CDR3 size: 15 residues. The germline CDR1 and CDR2 sequences are ENHRY and SYGVKD. For the CDR3, the DNA is TGTACCATCAGTGACGGAAACTCTGGGGCCAACGTACTGACTTTC. Its protein is CTISDGNSGANVLTF.

Points on this clonotype: The junction and the germline gene differ at one end; a read error may be behind it. J is TRBJ2-3 and V is TRBV11-3; perhaps TRBD1 as D (6 bases). Germline-derived CDR1 and CDR2 are SGHNT and YENEEA. The CDR3 runs to 15 residues. The CDR3 loop reads CASSETGHLTDTQYF. CDR3 coding DNA: TGTGCCAGTAGCGAGACAGGTCACCTCACAGATACACAGTATTTT.

This clonotype was counted only a few times. The junction and the germline gene differ at one end; a read error may be behind it. The CDR3 protein is CVSSSVGGGYTF. Here the CDR3 DNA reads TGTGTCAGCAGCTCAGTGGGGGGAGGCTACACCTTC. The chain links TRBV11-2 to TRBJ1-2, with D perhaps TRBD1 (5 bases). This CDR3 has 12 residues. Looked up from germline, CDR1 is SGHAT and CDR2 is FQNNGV.

A remark on this clonotype: One junction end disagrees with the germline gene, perhaps due to a read error. The chain is built from TRBV4-1 and TRBJ2-7; TRBD2 matches at 11 bases. CDR1 is MGHRA and CDR2 is YSYEKL in the germline V gene. CDR3 size: 16 residues. The CDR3 nucleotides are TGCGCCATCAGTCGGACACTAGCGGGAGAGGGGGACGAGCAATACTTC. This sequence encodes CAISRTLAGEGDEQYF.

On this clonotype itself: An end of the junction differs from the germline gene, which may be a read error. V gene TRBV5-6 combines with J gene TRBJ1-2, with a weak D call TRBD1 (5 bases). The CDR3 extends over 15 amino acids. The germline gives CDR1 SGHDT, CDR2 YYEEEE. The CDR3 here is CVSSIIDRTNYGYTF. The CDR3 region has the DNA TGTGTCAGCAGCATAATCGACAGAACTAACTATGGCTACACCTTC.

The gene calls are TRBV4-1 and TRBJ2-5; 7 bases line up with TRBD1. This CDR3 contains 16 residues. After removal of 4 bases from V and 0 bases from J, the junction contained 8 bases not matched to a gene. Looked up from germline, CDR1 is MGHRA and CDR2 is YSYEKL. The chain's CDR3 is CASSLDRDRYQETQYF. CDR3 nucleotides: TGCGCCAGCAGCCTGGACCGGGACAGATACCAAGAGACCCAGTACTTC.

Comment on this clonotype: A read error may produce the germline difference seen at one junction end. J is TRBJ1-4 and V is TRBV24-1, with unresolved D. Germline loops: CDR1 KGHDR, CDR2 SFDVKD. The CDR3 is 17 residues long. CDR3 bases: TGTGCCATCAGTGAGCCGCAGTTATATGCAACTAATGAAAAACTGTTTTTT. This sequence encodes CAISEPQLYATNEKLFF.

Details on this clonotype: The CDR3 ends on some other residue instead of the conserved phenylalanine or tryptophan, so this is likely a read error. V and J are TRBV10-3 and TRBJ2-5, with 8 nucleotides matching TRBD2. Germline CDR1 ENHRY, CDR2 SYGVKD. V lost 4 bases and J lost 5; bases outside the gene matches: 21. This CDR3 has 19 amino acids. The CDR3 DNA is TGTGCCATCAGTGCTCGTCCTTCGACTAGCGTAATTACGGTGGAGACCCAGTACCTC. Encoded protein: CAISARPSTSVITVETQYL.

With regard to this clonotype: One end of the junction fails to match germline, which may point to a read error. J is TRBJ2-7 and V is TRBV11-2; D is unclear. This CDR3 region has 16 residues. Germline V CDR1 and CDR2: SGHAT, FQNNGV. Here the CDR3 DNA reads TGTGCCAGCATCCCCCCCGCCGAGACACCAACCTACGAACAGTACTTC. Translation: CASIPPAETPTYEQYF. The whole variable domain, filled in from reference TRBV11-2 and TRBJ2-7, reads EAGVAQSPRYKIIEKRQSVAFWCNPISGHATLYWYQQILGQGPKLLIQFQNNGVVDDSQLPKDRFSAERLKGVDSTLKIQPAKLEDSAVYLCASIPPAETPTYEQYFGPGTRLTVT.

Comment on this clonotype: The junction differs from germline at one of its ends, possibly a read error. The chain recombines TRBV6-5 with TRBJ2-5; D perhaps matches TRBD1 (6 bases). There are 15 residues in the CDR3. The germline CDR1 and CDR2 sequences are MNHEY and SVGAGI. In DNA form, the CDR3 reads TGTGTCAGCAGCTATATCGCTCCGGGAACAGGGACCCAGCACTTC. This gives the protein CVSSYIAPGTGTQHF.

About this clonotype: The junction departs from germline at one end; a sequencing error may be responsible. This chain uses TRBV18 with TRBJ2-3; D uncertain. Germline CDR1 is KGHSH and CDR2 is LQKENI. This CDR3 region has 12 residues. The CDR3 DNA reads TGTACCAGCTCACCACCAAGATATACGCAGTATTTT. This sequence encodes CTSSPPRYTQYF.

Worth noting for this clonotype: At one end the junction does not follow the germline gene, possibly because of a read error. DNA of the CDR3: TGTGCCAGCAGAGCGGCGCTTAGCACAGATATGCAGTATTTT. Translating gives CASRAALSTDMQYF. The V and J genes are TRBV27 and TRBJ2-3; D is perhaps TRBD2 (5 bases). Germline-derived CDR1 and CDR2 are MNHEY and SMNVEV (reference sequence). The CDR3 spans 14 residues.

This clonotype was detected only once. The conserved phenylalanine or tryptophan normally closing the CDR3 is absent here, so this likely arose from a read error. The J gene is TRBJ1-5, the V gene TRBV12-3 or TRBV12-4, with 8 bases matching TRBD1. The CDR3 is made up of 15 amino acids. The CDR3 nucleotides read TGTGCCAGCACTTTAGGGACAGGTGGCAATCAGCCCCAGCATTCT. Translating gives CASTLGTGGNQPQHS.

At least ten counts were recorded for this clonotype. V is TRBV7-9 and J is TRBJ2-5; 7 bases match TRBD2. The CDR3 length is 15 residues. Germline V lookup: CDR1 SEHNR, CDR2 FQNEAQ (reference sequence). With V trimmed by 5 bases and J by 2 bases, 8 bases remained unmatched. The CDR3 DNA reads TGTGCCAGCAGCCCAAGCGGGGTAGAACAAGAGACCCAGTACTTC. Amino acid sequence: CASSPSGVEQETQYF.

Of note for this clonotype: At one end the junction does not follow the germline gene, possibly because of a read error. The chain combines TRBV11-1 with TRBJ2-7; 9 positions match TRBD1. The CDR3 runs to 14 residues. Germline loops: CDR1 SGHAT, CDR2 FQDESV (reference sequence). DNA of the CDR3: TGTGCCAGCAGCATCTGGGACAGGGCCTACGAGCACTGCTTC. Encoded protein: CASSIWDRAYEHCF.

For this clonotype: The missing conserved phenylalanine or tryptophan at the end of this CDR3 makes a read error likely. Because the CDR3's place on the DNA is in doubt, the DNA is left out and the CDR3 is given as listed by TCRdb. The rearrangement links TRBV29-1 to TRBJ1-2; TRBD1, the table's D call, was not compared with the DNA. From its first to its last residue, the CDR3 has 14 amino acids. The germline CDR1 and CDR2 sequences are SQVTM and ANQGSEA. CDR3 in amino acids: CSAGRGKANYGYTL.

The V and J genes are TRBV12-3 or TRBV12-4 and TRBJ2-2; D is undetermined. There are 15 residues in the CDR3. The CDR3 nucleotides read TGTATCAGCAAGATCTTTCCTCTGAACACCGGGGAGCTGTTTTTT. Its protein product is CISKIFPLNTGELFF.

As concerns this clonotype: A read error may be the cause here, since a much bigger clone is one base away. The chain carries TRBV7-9 and TRBJ1-1; 7 bases align to TRBD1. The germline CDR1 and CDR2 sequences are SEHNR and FQNEAQ (reference sequence). J lost 1 base, V lost 2 bases, and 13 bases had no gene match. The CDR3 covers 18 residues. CDR3 residues: CASSLTRQEGAENTEAFF. As DNA, the CDR3 is TGTGCCAGCAGCTTAACCCGACAGGAGGGGGCAGAGAACACTGAAGCTTTCTTT.

About this clonotype itself: Germline and junction disagree at one end, which may indicate a read error. The CDR3 DNA reads TGCGCTAGTGGTTTGGAACAATCAGGACAGGGGGCGATGACTGAAGCTTTCTTT. Its translation: CASGLEQSGQGAMTEAFF. V gene TRBV12-5 combines with J gene TRBJ1-1; 11 bases fit TRBD1. Germline assignment: CDR1 LGHNT and CDR2 FRNRAP. The CDR3 sequence is 18 residues long.

As regards this clonotype: At one end, the junction sequence differs from germline, possibly due to a read error. V usage is TRBV6-2 or TRBV6-3 and J usage is TRBJ2-1; no reliable D call. This CDR3 region has 14 residues. Germline V lookup: CDR1 MNHEY, CDR2 SVGEGT. The CDR3 loop reads CASSTTTHYNEQFF. In DNA, the CDR3 is TGTGCCAGCAGTACTACAACACATTACAACGAGCAGTTCTTC.